The 18 T cell receptor beta chains below come from one sample, sequenced in a study of cytomegalovirus exposure and HLA in healthy donors. Primers included in the PCR were 60 Vbeta and 13 Jbeta primers. TCRdb's table, derived via immunoSEQ multiplex PCR, lists solely in-frame clones and lacks some. The table records some 170,000 clones, roughly 76% of them present only once. The sequencing input was PBMCs. These TCRs come from a woman aged 18-29 years in good health and CMV-seropositive.

This chain uses TRBV5-1 with TRBJ2-5; no clear D gene. CDR3 size: 15 residues. The germline CDR1 and CDR2 sequences are SGHRS and YFSETQ. V was pared by 0 bases and J by 5 bases, with 14 bases between. The CDR3 DNA reads TGCGCCAGCAGCTTGGCAGGCGTGCTTGGCGAGACCCAGTACTTC. Encoded protein: CASSLAGVLGETQYF. Supplemented by reference TRBV5-1 and TRBJ2-5, the full variable domain reads KAGVTQTPRYLIKTRGQQVTLSCSPISGHRSVSWYQQTPGQGLQFLFEYFSETQRNKGNFPGRFSGRQFSNSRSEMNVSTLELGDSALYLCASSLAGVLGETQYFGPGTRLLVL.

V gene TRBV19 combines with J gene TRBJ1-5; D is unclear. The germline CDR1 and CDR2 sequences are LNHDA and SQIVND (reference sequence). CDR3 length equals 15 residues. The V end lost 5 bases, the J end lost 1 base, and 12 bases lay between the germline ends. CDR3 nucleotide sequence: TGTGCCAGTAGTTACAGCGGCCGGAGCAATCAGCCCCAGCATTTT. Translated: CASSYSGRSNQPQHF.

The chain recombines TRBV4-2 with TRBJ2-1; TRBD2 agrees at 7 bases. CDR1 LGHNA and CDR2 YNFKEQ come from the germline V gene. The CDR3 covers 18 residues. With 0 bases clipped from V and 2 bases from J, the junction kept 10 bases outside the gene matches. This CDR3 reads CASSQDPISGVTYNEQFF. The DNA of the CDR3 is TGTGCCAGCAGCCAAGATCCGATCAGCGGGGTGACCTACAATGAGCAGTTCTTC.

The sample holds one count of this clone. The rearrangement links TRBV13 to TRBJ2-5, with no clear D. The CDR3 length is 13 residues. The V end lost 4 bases, the J end lost 7 bases, and 13 bases lay between the germline ends. Germline CDR1 is PRHDT and CDR2 is FYEKMQ (reference sequence). As DNA, the CDR3 is TGTGCCAGCAGCTCCGGCCTAGTGGGGACCCAGTACTTC. Its protein is CASSSGLVGTQYF.

This clone appeared once. The CDR3 sequence is CASSIGQGAYEQYF. DNA for the CDR3: TGTGCCAGTAGTATCGGACAGGGGGCCTACGAGCAGTACTTC. The chain recombines TRBV19 with TRBJ2-7; the match to TRBD1 covers 10 bases. From germline, CDR1 is LNHDA and CDR2 SQIVND (reference sequence). V was clipped by 3 bases and J by 2 bases; unmatched bases: 1. This CDR3 has 14 amino acids. Supplemented by reference TRBV19 and TRBJ2-7, the full variable domain reads DGGITQSPKYLFRKEGQNVTLSCEQNLNHDAMYWYRQDPGQGLRLIYYSQIVNDFQKGDIAEGYSVSREKKESFPLTVTSAQKNPTAFYLCASSIGQGAYEQYFGPGTRLTVT.

The chain recombines TRBV29-1 with TRBJ2-3; no definite D call. V was cut by 6 bases and J by 0 bases, with 10 bases left in between. The CDR3 spans 13 residues. Germline values: CDR1 SQVTM, CDR2 ANQGSEA. CDR3: CSVALRSTDTQYF. The DNA for the CDR3 is TGCAGCGTCGCGTTGAGAAGCACAGATACGCAGTATTTT.

The rearrangement uses TRBV4-3 and TRBJ2-7, with 7 nucleotides matching TRBD1. The J segment lost 4 bases and the V segment lost 3 bases, leaving 6 bases of the junction unmatched. Per germline, CDR1 LGHNA and CDR2 YSLEER. This CDR3 region has 14 residues. In nucleotides, the CDR3 is TGCGCCAGCAGCCACTTGGGACAGAAATACGAGCAGTACTTC. Its protein is CASSHLGQKYEQYF.

This sequence joins TRBV7-2 and TRBJ1-6; 10 nucleotides line up with TRBD1. The CDR3 is 15 residues long. Germline CDR1 reads SGHTA; CDR2 reads FQGNSA. V trimming: 1 base; J trimming: 7 bases; junction bases outside the gene matches: 1. For the CDR3, the DNA is TGTGCCAGCAGCTTAGAGGGACAGGGGAATTCACCCCTCCACTTT. This gives the protein CASSLEGQGNSPLHF.

The V and J genes are TRBV5-1 and TRBJ2-1; 8 nucleotides agree with TRBD2. The CDR3 is 16 amino acids. Germline-derived CDR1 and CDR2 are SGHRS and YFSETQ. J gave up 8 bases and V 0 bases, and 10 bases lay outside the gene matches. The chain's CDR3 is CASSLVVAGGRDEQFF. The CDR3 region has the DNA TGCGCCAGCAGCTTGGTCGTCGCGGGGGGTCGTGATGAGCAGTTCTTC.

The V gene is TRBV28, the J gene TRBJ1-6; no clear D. CDR3 size: 13 residues. CDR1 is MDHEN and CDR2 is SYDVKM in the germline V gene. V was clipped by 6 bases and J by 7 bases, with 10 bases between them. This CDR3 is CASSRVDNSPLHF. CDR3 bases: TGTGCCAGCAGCCGGGTTGACAATTCACCCCTCCACTTT.

The rearrangement joins TRBV5-8 to TRBJ1-2; D gene unclear. Trimming removed 4 bases from V and 8 bases from J, with 15 bases in between. From germline, CDR1 is SGHTS and CDR2 YDEGEE. The CDR3 contains 13 residues. CDR3 nucleotide sequence: TGTGCCAGCAGCCGAGAGTCCGGGGTCGGCTACACCTTC. It specifies CASSRESGVGYTF.

V and J are TRBV15 and TRBJ2-5; 7 nucleotides match TRBD2. The CDR3 loop spans 13 amino acids. Germline V gives CDR1 LNHNV, CDR2 YYDKDF (reference sequence). J gave up 5 bases and V 6 bases, and 6 bases lay outside the gene matches. CDR3 nucleotide sequence: TGTGCCACCAGTGCGGGGGTCGAGGAGACCCAGTACTTC. The encoded protein is CATSAGVEETQYF.

The gene calls are TRBV27 and TRBJ2-5, with 8 bases matching TRBD1. The CDR3 length is 14 residues. The J segment lost 1 base and the V segment lost 6 bases, leaving 4 bases of the junction unmatched. Germline lookup yields CDR1 MNHEY and CDR2 SMNVEV (reference sequence). CDR3 bases: TGTGCCAGCAGGACAGGGGCAACCCAAGAGACCCAGTACTTC. Encoded protein: CASRTGATQETQYF.

The rearrangement links TRBV28 to TRBJ1-2; possible D gene TRBD1, 5 bases. CDR3 size: 13 residues. Germline V CDR1 and CDR2: MDHEN, SYDVKM. V was trimmed by 5 bases and J by 7 bases, leaving 14 bases between them. The CDR3 bases are TGTGCCAGCAGTCGGACACCAGTGGGTGGCTACACCTTC. Amino acids: CASSRTPVGGYTF.

V usage is TRBV6-4 and J usage is TRBJ2-5, with 11 bases that match TRBD1. The junction had 0 bases not matched to a gene; V was cut back by 4 bases and J by 5 bases. The CDR3 is made up of 13 amino acids. CDR1 is MRHNA, CDR2 SNTAGT, per germline. The chain's CDR3 is CASSGDRGETQYF. As DNA, the CDR3 is TGTGCCAGCAGTGGGGACAGGGGGGAGACCCAGTACTTC.

This clone is a singleton in its sample. The chain recombines TRBV6-1 with TRBJ1-5, with unresolved D. The V gene lost 5 bases and the J gene lost 0 bases, with 8 bases spanning the gap. Germline lookup yields CDR1 MNHNS and CDR2 SASEGT. The CDR3 is 14 residues long. As DNA, the CDR3 is TGTGCCAGCAGTCCCAGTTATAGCAATCAGCCCCAGCATTTT. This translates into CASSPSYSNQPQHF.

The gene calls are TRBV5-6 and TRBJ2-1, with 9 bases matching TRBD2. CDR3 length equals 15 residues. The germline CDR1 and CDR2 sequences are SGHDT and YYEEEE. The ends lost 1 base at V and 8 bases at J; junction bases unmatched: 7. The CDR3 coding sequence is TGTGCCAGCAGCTTGTCGGTAGCGGGGGCATATGAGCAGTTCTTC. It yields the protein CASSLSVAGAYEQFF.

The chain is built from TRBV7-9 and TRBJ1-1; the D is unclear. V was trimmed by 2 bases and J by 7 bases, leaving 14 bases between them. The CDR3 contains 14 residues. The V gene's germline CDR1 is SEHNR and CDR2 FQNEAQ (reference sequence). CDR3 residues: CASSLLSRNGEAFF. The CDR3, as DNA: TGTGCCAGCAGCTTACTTTCCAGGAATGGTGAAGCTTTCTTT.